This T cell receptor (beta chain) is drawn from a study of blood T cell repertoires in COVID-19. The CDR3 contains 19 residues. TCRdb's copy holds only in-frame clones and misses some; the assay was immunoSEQ multiplex PCR. The repertoire holds 250,000 to 350,000 clones, with around 81% as singletons. The sample taken for sequencing was peripheral blood. This TCR was sampled from a person aged 65 to 79 with COVID-19, enrolled during active disease. The V gene is TRBV21-1, the J gene TRBJ1-6; the table's D call, TRBD1, has no DNA check behind it. TRBV21-1 is noted as a pseudogene. The CDR3 loop is CASGLFQDKKQGRDSPLHF. DNA of the CDR3: TGTGCCAGCGGCTTGTTCCAAGACAAGAAACAGGGAAGAGATTCACCCCTCCACTTT.